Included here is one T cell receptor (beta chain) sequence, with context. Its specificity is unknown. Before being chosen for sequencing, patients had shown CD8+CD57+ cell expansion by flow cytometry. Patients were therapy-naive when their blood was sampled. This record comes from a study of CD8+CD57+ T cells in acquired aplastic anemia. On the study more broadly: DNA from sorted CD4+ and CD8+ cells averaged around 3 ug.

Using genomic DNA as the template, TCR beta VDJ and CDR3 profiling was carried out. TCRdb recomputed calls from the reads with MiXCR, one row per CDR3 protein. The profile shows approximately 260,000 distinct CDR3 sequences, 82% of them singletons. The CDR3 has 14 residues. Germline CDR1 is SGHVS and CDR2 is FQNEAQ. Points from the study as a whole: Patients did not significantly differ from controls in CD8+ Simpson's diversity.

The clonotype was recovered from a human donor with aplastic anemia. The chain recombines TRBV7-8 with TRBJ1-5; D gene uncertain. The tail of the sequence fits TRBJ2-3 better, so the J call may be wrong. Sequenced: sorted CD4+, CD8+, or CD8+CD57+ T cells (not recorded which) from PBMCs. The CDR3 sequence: CASSVAYSPHPQYF. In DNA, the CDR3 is TGTGCCAGCAGTGTAGCCTATAGCCCTCATCCCCAGTATTTT.